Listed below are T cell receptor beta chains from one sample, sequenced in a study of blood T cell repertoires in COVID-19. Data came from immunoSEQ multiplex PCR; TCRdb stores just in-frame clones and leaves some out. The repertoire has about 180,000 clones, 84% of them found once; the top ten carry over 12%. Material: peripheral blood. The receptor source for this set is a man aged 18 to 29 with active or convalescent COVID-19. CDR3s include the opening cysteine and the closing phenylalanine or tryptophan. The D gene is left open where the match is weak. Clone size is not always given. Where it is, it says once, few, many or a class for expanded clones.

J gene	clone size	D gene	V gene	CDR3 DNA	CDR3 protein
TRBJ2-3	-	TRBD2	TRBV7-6	TGTGCCAGCAGCTCCCGACTAGCTGATACGCAGTATTTT	CASSSRLADTQYF
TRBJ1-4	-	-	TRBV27	TGTGCCAGCAGTTTGCAGGGTAGGGCAACTAATGAAAAACTGTTTTTT	CASSLQGRATNEKLFF
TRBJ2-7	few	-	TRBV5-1	TGCGCCAGCAGCTTGGAGACAGGACAGAGCTCCTACGAGCAGTACTTC	CASSLETGQSSYEQYF
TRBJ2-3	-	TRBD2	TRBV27	TGTGCCAGCAGTTTATCGCGGGCTAGCGGGAGCACAGATACGCAGTATTTT	CASSLSRASGSTDTQYF
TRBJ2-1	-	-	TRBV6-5	TGTGCCAGCAGCTACCCAGGGGCTAATAATGTGGAGCAGTTCTTC	CASSYPGANNVEQFF
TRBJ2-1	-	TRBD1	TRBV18	TGTGCCAGCTCACCCCGGGACAGGCTATCTAGCTCCTACAATGAGCAGTTCTTC	CASSPRDRLSSSYNEQFF
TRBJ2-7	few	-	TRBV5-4	TGTGCCAGCAGCCCATTGGACAGCCGCTACGAGCAGTACTTC	CASSPLDSRYEQYF
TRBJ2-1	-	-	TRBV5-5	TGTGCCAGCAGCTTGGACCCACTGCGCAATGAGCAGTTCTTC	CASSLDPLRNEQFF
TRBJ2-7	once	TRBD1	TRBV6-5	TGTGCCAGCAGATCCGGGACAGACTACGAGCAGTACTTC	CASRSGTDYEQYF
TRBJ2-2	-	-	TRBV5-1	TGCGCCAGCAGCCCTGACTTGACGGGGAACACCGGGGAGCTGTTTTTT	CASSPDLTGNTGELFF
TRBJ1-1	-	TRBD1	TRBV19	TGTGCCAGTAGTTTCAGGGGGCGCTGGGGCACTGAAGCTTTCTTT	CASSFRGRWGTEAFF
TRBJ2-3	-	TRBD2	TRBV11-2	TGTGCCAGCAGTCAGCGGGGGGGCGGTTGGGGCACAGATACGCAGTATTTT	CASSQRGGGWGTDTQYF
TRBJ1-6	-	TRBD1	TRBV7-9	TGTGCCAGCAGCACAGGGGCCTATAATTCACCCCTCCACTTT	CASSTGAYNSPLHF
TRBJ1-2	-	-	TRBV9	TGTGCCAGCAAGGCGCCAGGGCTTAACTATGGCTACACCTTC	CASKAPGLNYGYTF
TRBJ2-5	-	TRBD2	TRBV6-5	TGTGCCAGCAGGGGAGAGCGGGGGGGGACCCAGTACTTC	CASRGERGGTQYF
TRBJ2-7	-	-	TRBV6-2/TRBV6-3	TGTGCCAGCAGTGACAGACCCGACAGGGAGGCCTACGAGCAGTACTTC	CASSDRPDREAYEQYF
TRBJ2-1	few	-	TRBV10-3	TGTGCCGCCGCTAGCGCCAATGAGCAGTTCTTC	CAAASANEQFF
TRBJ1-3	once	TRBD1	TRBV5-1	TGCGCCAGCAGCTTGGGGACAGGGTCTGGAAACACCATATATTTT	CASSLGTGSGNTIYF
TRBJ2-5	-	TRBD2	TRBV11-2	TGTGCCAGCAGCACCGGACTAGTTCGAGGCCCAGGACTTTACTTC	CASSTGLVRGPGLYF
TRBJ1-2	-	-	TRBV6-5	TGTGCCAGCACATTTCAACAGGGCAACTATGGCTACACCTTC	CASTFQQGNYGYTF
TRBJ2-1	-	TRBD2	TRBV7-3	TGTGCCAGCAGCTTAAAGAAATTGATGCTAGCGGCTGAGCAGTTCTTC	CASSLKKLMLAAEQFF
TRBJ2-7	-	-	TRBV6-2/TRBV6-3	TGTGCCAGCAGTTACCTAACGTCGAGTGGTGAGCAGTACTTC	CASSYLTSSGEQYF
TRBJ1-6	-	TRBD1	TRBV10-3	TGTGCCATCAGTGAGGCGGGACAGGGTTATTCACCCCTCCACTTT	CAISEAGQGYSPLHF
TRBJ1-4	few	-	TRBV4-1	TGCGCCAGCAGCCAGTCCCCACAGATAACTAATGAAAAACTGTTTTTT	CASSQSPQITNEKLFF
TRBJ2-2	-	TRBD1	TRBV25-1	TGTGCCAGCACCGACAGGGGGGAGGTCGGGGAGCTGTTTTTT	CASTDRGEVGELFF
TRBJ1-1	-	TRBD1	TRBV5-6	TGTGCCAGCAGCTTGCCAGGGGGTGACACTGAAGCTTTCTTT	CASSLPGGDTEAFF
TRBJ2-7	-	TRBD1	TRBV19	TGTGCCAGTAGTAAACTCGGGACAGGTGCCTACGAGCAGTACTTC	CASSKLGTGAYEQYF
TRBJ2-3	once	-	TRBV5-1	TGCGCCAGCAGCTTGGAGAACGCGGTAGATACGCAGTATTTT	CASSLENAVDTQYF
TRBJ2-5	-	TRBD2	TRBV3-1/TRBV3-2	TGTGCCAGCAGCCAGAGCGGGGGGGCCCAGTACTTC	CASSQSGGAQYF
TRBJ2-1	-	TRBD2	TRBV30	TGTGCCTGGAGTGTAGGGCCTAGCGGGAGTGGTTATCATCAGTTCTTC	CAWSVGPSGSGYHQFF
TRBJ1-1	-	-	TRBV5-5	TGTGCCAGCAGCTTGGGGTTATTGGGCAGAGAAGCTTTCTTT	CASSLGLLGREAFF
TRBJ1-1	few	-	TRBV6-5	TGTGCCAGCAGTTACTCAGCGAACACTGAAGCTTTCTTT	CASSYSANTEAFF
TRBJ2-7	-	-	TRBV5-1	TGCGCCAGCAGCTTTCAGGGTCACGAGCAGTACTTC	CASSFQGHEQYF
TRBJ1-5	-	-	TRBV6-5	TGTGCCACCGTGGTAGGTCCGGAGCAGCCCCAGCATTTT	CATVVGPEQPQHF
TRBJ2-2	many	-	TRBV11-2	TGTGCCAGCAGCTTAGTTCCAGGGGCACCAAACACCGGGGAGCTGTTTTTT	CASSLVPGAPNTGELFF
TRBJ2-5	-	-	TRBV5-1	TGCGCCAGCAGCTTGGGGAGCCAAGAGACCCAGTACTTC	CASSLGSQETQYF
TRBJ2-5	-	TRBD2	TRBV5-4	TGTGCCAGCAGCTTGGGGACTAGCGGGGGGATCCAAGAGACCCAGTACTTC	CASSLGTSGGIQETQYF
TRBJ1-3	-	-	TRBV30	TGTGCCTGGAAACGGGTCTCTGGAAACACCATATATTTT	CAWKRVSGNTIYF
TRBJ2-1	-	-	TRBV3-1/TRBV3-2	TGTGCCAGCAGCCAAGATAACGGTATTTACAATGAGCAGTTCTTC	CASSQDNGIYNEQFF
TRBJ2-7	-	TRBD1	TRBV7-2	TGTGCCAGCAGCCCGCGGACAGGGGAGGACGAGCAGTACTTC	CASSPRTGEDEQYF
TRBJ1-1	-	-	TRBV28	TGTGCCAGCACTTCGGTGAACACTGAAGCTTTCTTT	CASTSVNTEAFF
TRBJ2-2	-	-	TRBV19	TGTGCCAGTAGTATCGTGGGGCTCACCGGGGAGCTGTTTTTT	CASSIVGLTGELFF
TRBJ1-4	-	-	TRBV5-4	TGTGCCAGCAGCTTGCGGGCCAGGGGAGGGACTAATGAAAAACTGTTTTTT	CASSLRARGGTNEKLFF
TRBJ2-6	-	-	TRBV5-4	TGTGCCAGCAGCCCCGTAACAGGTTCAGCTGGGGCCAACGTCCTGACTTTC	CASSPVTGSAGANVLTF
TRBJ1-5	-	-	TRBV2	TGTGCCAGCCTTCGGGAATCAACTAGCAATCAGCCCCAGCATTTT	CASLRESTSNQPQHF
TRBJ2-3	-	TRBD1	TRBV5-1	TGCGCCAGCAGCGCCGGGGGGACAGGGGCGGCAGATACGCAGTATTTT	CASSAGGTGAADTQYF
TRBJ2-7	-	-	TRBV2	TGTGCCAGCAGCCAACGGGGTCATAACCCCGACGAGCAGTACTTC	CASSQRGHNPDEQYF
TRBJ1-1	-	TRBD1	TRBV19	TGTGCCAGTGGGACAGGACAGGTGAACACTGAAGCTTTCTTT	CASGTGQVNTEAFF
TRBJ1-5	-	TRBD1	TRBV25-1	TGTGCCAGCAGTGGCCGTCCCGGGACAGACTATCAGCCCCAGCATTTT	CASSGRPGTDYQPQHF
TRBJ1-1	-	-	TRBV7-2	TGTGCCAGCAGCTTATATACTGAAGCTTTCTTT	CASSLYTEAFF
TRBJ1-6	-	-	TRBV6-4	TGTGCCAGCGGATTTGGGGACAATAATTCACCCCTCCACTTT	CASGFGDNNSPLHF
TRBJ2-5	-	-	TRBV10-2	TGCGCCAGCAGTCAGCAGGCTGGGGAGACCCAGTACTTC	CASSQQAGETQYF
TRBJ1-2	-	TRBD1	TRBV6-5	TGTGCCAGCAGTACGGACAGGGGAGGGGGCTACACCTTC	CASSTDRGGGYTF
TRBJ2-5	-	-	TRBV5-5	TGTGCCAGCAGCTTGGTGGGGCCCGGGGAGACCCAGTACTTC	CASSLVGPGETQYF
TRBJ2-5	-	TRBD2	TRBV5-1	TGCGCCAGCAGCTTGGCCTTAGTAGCGGGGGGGCTTGGAGAGACCCAGTACTTC	CASSLALVAGGLGETQYF